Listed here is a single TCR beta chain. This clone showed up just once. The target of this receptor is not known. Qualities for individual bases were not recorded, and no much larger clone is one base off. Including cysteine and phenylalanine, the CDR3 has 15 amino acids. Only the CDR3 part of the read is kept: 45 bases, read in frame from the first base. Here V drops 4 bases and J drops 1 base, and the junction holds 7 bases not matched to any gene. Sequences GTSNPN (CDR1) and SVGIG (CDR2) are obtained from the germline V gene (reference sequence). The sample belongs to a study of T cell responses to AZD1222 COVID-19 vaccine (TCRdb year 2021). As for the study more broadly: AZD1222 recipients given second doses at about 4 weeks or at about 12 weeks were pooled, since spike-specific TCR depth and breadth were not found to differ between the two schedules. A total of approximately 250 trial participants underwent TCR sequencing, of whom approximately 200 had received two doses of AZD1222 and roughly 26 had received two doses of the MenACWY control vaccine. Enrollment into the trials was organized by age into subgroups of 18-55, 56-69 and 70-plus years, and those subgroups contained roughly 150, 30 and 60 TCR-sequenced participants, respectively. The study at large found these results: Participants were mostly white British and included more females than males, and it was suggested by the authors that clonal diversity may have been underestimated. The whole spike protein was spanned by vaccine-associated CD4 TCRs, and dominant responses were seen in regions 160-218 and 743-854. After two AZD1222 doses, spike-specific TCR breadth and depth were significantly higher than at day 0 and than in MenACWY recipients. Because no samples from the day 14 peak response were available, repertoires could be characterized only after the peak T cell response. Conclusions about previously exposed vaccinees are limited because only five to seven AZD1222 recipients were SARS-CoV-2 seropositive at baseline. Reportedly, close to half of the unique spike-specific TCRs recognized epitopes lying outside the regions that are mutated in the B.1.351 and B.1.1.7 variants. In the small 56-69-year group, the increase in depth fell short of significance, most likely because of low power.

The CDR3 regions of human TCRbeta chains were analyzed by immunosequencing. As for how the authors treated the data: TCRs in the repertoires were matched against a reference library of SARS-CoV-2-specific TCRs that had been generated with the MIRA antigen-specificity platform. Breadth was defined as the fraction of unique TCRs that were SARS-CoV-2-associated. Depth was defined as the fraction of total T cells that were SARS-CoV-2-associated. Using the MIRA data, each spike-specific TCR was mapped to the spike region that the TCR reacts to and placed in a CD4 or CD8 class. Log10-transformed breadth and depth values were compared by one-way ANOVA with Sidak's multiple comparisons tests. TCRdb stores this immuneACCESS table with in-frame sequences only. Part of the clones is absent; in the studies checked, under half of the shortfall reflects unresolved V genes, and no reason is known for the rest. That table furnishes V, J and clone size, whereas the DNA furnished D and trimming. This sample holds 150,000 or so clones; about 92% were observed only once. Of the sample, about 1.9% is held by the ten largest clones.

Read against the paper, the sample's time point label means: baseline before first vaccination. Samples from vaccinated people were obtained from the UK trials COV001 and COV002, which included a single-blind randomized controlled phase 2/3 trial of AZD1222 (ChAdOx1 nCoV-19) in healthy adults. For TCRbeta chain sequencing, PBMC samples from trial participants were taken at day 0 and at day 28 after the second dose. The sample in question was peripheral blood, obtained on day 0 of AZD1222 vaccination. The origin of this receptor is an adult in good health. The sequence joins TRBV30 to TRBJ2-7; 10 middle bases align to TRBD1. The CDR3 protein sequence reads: CAWICRDRGSYEQYF. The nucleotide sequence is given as TGTGCCTGGATTTGCCGGGACAGGGGTTCCTACGAGCAGTACTTC.